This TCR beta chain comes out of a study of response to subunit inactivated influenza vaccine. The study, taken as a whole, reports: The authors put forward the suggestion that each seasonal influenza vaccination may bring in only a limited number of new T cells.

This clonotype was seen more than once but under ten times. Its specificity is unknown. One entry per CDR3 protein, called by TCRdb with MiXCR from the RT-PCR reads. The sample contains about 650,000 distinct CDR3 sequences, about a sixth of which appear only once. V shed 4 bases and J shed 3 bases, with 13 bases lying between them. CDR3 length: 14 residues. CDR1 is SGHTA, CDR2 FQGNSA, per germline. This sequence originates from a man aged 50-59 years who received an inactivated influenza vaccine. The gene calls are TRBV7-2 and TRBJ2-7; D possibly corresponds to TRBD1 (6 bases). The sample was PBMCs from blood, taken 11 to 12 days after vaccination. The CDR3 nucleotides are TGTGCCAGCAGCTCGACTACAGGGTTCTACGAGCAGTACTTC. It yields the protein CASSSTTGFYEQYF.